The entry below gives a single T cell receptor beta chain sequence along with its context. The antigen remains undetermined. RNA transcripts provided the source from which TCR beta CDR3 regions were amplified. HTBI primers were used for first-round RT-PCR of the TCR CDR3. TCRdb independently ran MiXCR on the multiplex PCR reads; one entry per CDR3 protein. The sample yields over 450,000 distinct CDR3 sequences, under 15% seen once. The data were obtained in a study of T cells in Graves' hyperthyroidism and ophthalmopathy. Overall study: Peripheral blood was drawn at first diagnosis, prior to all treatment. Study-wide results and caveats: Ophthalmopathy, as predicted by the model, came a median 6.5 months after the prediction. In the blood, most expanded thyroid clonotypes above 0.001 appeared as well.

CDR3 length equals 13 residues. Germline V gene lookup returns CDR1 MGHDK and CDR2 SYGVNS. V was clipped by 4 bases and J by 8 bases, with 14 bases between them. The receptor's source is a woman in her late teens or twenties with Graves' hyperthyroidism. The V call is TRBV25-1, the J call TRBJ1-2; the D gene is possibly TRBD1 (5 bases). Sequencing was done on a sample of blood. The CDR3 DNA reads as TGTGCCAGCAGTGTTGGGGGGGGAGAAGGCTACACCTTC. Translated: CASSVGGGEGYTF.